This entry lists 3 T cell receptor beta chains sequenced from one sample in a study of T cell responses to AZD1222 COVID-19 vaccine. Sequenced by immunoSEQ multiplex PCR; TCRdb stores in-frame clones only, minus some. The sample yields approximately 80,000 clones, 90% seen once. The sample here was peripheral blood, taken 28 days after the second AZD1222 dose. All receptors come from an adult who received the AZD1222 COVID-19 vaccine.

The rearrangement joins TRBV5-6 to TRBJ2-2, with D possibly called TRBD1 or TRBD2 (6 bases each). V lost 7 bases and J 7 bases, leaving 23 bases between the germline ends. Germline V gene data show CDR1 as SGHDT and CDR2 as YYEEEE. The CDR3 covers 16 residues. CDR3 coding DNA: TGTGCCAGCCTTTGGCGACTAGGGGGAGGCGTCGGGGAGCTGTTTTTT. It encodes CASLWRLGGGVGELFF.

The rearrangement joins TRBV12-3 or TRBV12-4 to TRBJ2-2; possibly TRBD1 or TRBD2 for D (5 bases each). Trimming shortened V by 6 bases and J by 6 bases, and 8 bases separated the two germline ends. CDR3 length: 12 residues. Here the CDR3 reads CASRGRAGELFF. In DNA, the CDR3 is TGTGCCAGCAGGGGACGGGCCGGGGAGCTGTTTTTT.

The chain employs TRBV6-5 and TRBJ2-2, with D possibly being TRBD1 (5 bases). Germline loops: CDR1 MNHEY, CDR2 SVGAGI. The CDR3 contains 15 residues. The V and J ends lost 7 bases and 3 bases respectively, with 15 bases between them. The CDR3 here is CASTEGVLYTGELFF. In DNA form, the CDR3 reads TGTGCCAGCACCGAAGGGGTACTGTACACCGGGGAGCTGTTTTTT.